What follows is one TCR beta chain and its context. Its antigen has not been determined. Base qualities were left out, and no much larger clone turns up one base away. Donors formed part of the validation cohort, which comprised over a hundred subjects and was distinct from the first cohort of several hundred subjects. This sample stems from a study of cytomegalovirus exposure and HLA in healthy donors (dated by TCRdb to the late 2010s). A note on the overall study: According to a later analysis, one platform produced both the 100 to 150 validation repertoires and the 730 or so repertoires of the first cohort. The study aimed to test whether signatures of past pathogen exposure could be identified by cataloging public T cell receptors. Along with the approximately 670-subject first cohort, a separate validation cohort of more than 90 different subjects was used. To predict cytomegalovirus infection status, the study brought together high-throughput TCR immunosequencing, statistical association of individual TCRs with disease status, and machine learning.

Libraries were constructed by the immunoSEQ multiplex PCR assay. The authors' analysis ran thus. A statistical classification framework was developed to diagnose cytomegalovirus status using the catalog of TCR beta chain sequences. TCRdb provides this immuneACCESS table in a form limited to in-frame rearrangements. Some clones are lacking; in checked studies, under half of them reflect an unresolved V gene, and why the rest are absent is not known. That table supplies the V and J calls and clone size; D and trimming were determined from the DNA. The sample includes roughly 65,000 clones, with over 90% observed a single time. Approximately 5% of the sample is held by the ten biggest clonotypes. CDR1 MGHRA and CDR2 YSYEKL were looked up in the germline V gene. The germline V and J ends show losses of 2 bases and 7 bases respectively, and no gene match explains 6 bases of the junction. The cysteine opens and the phenylalanine closes a CDR3 of 15 amino acids. Here the CDR3 DNA is all that survives: 45 bases in frame from base 1.

What the study reported, not specific to this receptor: The classifier was reported to diagnose cytomegalovirus status with high specificity and sensitivity in both the original and validation cohorts. All 130 or so repertoires were used to score co-occurrence in the validation cohort in a later analysis, because that analysis had no HLA typing for the cohort. In a later analysis, TCRs clustered in the first cohort were found to also tend to co-occur in the 120 or so validation repertoires, with over 90% of cluster scores above 0. It was suggested by the authors that the approach could potentially be generalized to other disease states and immunological phenotypes. Three of the identified cytomegalovirus-associated TCR beta chains were confirmed in vitro to be specific for cytomegalovirus antigens. The study gave a list of over 150 TCR beta chains associated with cytomegalovirus. Most TCR sequences were seen in very few donors, while some public TCRs were found in many individuals.

The receptor chain draws on TRBV4-1 and TRBJ1-5, with 9 central nucleotides matching TRBD1. This receptor was obtained from a man between 18 and 29 years old in good health and CMV-seropositive. Specimen: PBMCs. The CDR3 region reads CASSQTGGRGQPQHF. The base sequence is TGCGCCAGCAGCCAAACAGGGGGCAGGGGGCAGCCCCAGCATTTT.